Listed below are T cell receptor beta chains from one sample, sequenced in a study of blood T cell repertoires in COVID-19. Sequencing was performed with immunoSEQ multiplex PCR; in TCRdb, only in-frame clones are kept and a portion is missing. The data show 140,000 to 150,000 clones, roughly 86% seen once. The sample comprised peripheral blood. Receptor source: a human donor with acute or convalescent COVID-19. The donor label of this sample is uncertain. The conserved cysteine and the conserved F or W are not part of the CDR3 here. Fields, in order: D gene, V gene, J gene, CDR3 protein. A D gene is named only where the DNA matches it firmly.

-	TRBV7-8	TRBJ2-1	ASSFDGGVYNEQF
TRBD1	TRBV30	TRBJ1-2	AWRGQSNYGYT
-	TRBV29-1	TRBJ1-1	SVLSRRSVTEAF
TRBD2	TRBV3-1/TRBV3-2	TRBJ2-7	ASRQRGTSGGLYEQY
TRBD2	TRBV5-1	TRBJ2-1	ASSLGGSGGLSYNEQF
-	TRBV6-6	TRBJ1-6	ASSIQDPFNSPLH
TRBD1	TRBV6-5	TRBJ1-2	AIIPGQEVYGYT
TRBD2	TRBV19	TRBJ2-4	ASSIDRNSGGAKNIQY
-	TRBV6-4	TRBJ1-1	ASRSLTSNTEAF
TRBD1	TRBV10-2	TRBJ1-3	ASSESRQGVGNTIY
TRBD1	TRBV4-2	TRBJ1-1	ASSPDRGLTEAF
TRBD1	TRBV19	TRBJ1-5	ASSTYGSGTVNQPQH
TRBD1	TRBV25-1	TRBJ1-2	ASSPRGQGGYGYT
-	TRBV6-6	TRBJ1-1	ASSYRGGTEAF
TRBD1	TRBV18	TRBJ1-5	ASSPGQGNQPQH
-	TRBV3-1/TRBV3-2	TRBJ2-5	ASSPRGYGQETQY
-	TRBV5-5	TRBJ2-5	ASSLVGTAQETQY
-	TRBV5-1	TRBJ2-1	ASTIQGKGNEQF
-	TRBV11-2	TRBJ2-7	ASATEFYEQY
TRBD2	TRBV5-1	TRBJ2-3	ASSLEGTSGVTLTDTQY
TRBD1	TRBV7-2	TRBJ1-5	ASSVGQAPNQPQH
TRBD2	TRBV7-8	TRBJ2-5	ASSREGTRGETQY
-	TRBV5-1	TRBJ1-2	ASSNRTPQGPAKGGYT
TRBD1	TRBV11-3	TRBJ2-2	ASSLRTGAGELF
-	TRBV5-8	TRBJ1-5	ASRNDRKGGNQPQH